The sequence of this TCR beta chain was determined in a study of type 1 and type 2 diabetes patients. Study overall: The cohort mixed type 1 diabetes, type 2 diabetes and nondiabetic donors.

On this clonotype: Its specificity is not known.

Trimming took 3 bases from V and 4 from J; bases not matched to a gene: 10. CDR3 size: 16 residues. Germline assignment: CDR1 SGHTS and CDR2 YDEGEE. Each diabetic donor fulfilled classification criteria for either type 1 or type 2. Genomic DNA was the PCR template. Amplification of the beta chain CDR3 used 30 forward and 13 reverse multiplex primers. TCRdb used MiXCR to reprocess the multiplex PCR reads, holding one entry per CDR3 protein. The sample contains under 300,000 distinct CDR3 sequences, 45% to 60% of which appear only once. Study observations and caveats: Highly-expanded CD4+ clones were few in type 2 diabetes, median one, about 3.9% of reads. Unmatched age and gender across groups might bias interpretation.

The chain couples TRBV5-8 to TRBJ2-5; 9 bases match TRBD1. The clonotype comes from a man between 18 and 35 years old with type 2 diabetes. Sequencing input: peripheral blood mononuclear cells (PBMCs). The CDR3 loop is CASSSKPGQGGETQYF. In DNA form, the CDR3 reads TGTGCCAGCAGCTCCAAGCCGGGACAGGGTGGAGAGACCCAGTACTTC.